These T cell receptor beta chains were read from a single sample in a study of metastatic and nonmetastatic thyroid tumors. TCRdb reanalyzed the PCR reads with MiXCR. This sample has around 16,000 clones, with about 33% found just once. The specimen was tumor tissue. The receptors originated from a male donor with papillary thyroid cancer or a benign thyroid nodule (not recorded which). Some clones in this sample may be carry-over from other donors' samples. Both conserved end residues are part of each CDR3. Fields, in order: V gene, J gene, D gene, clone size, CDR3 protein, CDR3 DNA. The D gene is left open where the match is weak. Not all rows give a size; the values are once, few, many and, for expanded clones, a class.

>TRBV20-1|TRBJ1-5|-|-
CSAGAIGQNSNQPQHF
TGCAGTGCTGGCGCTATTGGACAGAATAGCAATCAGCCCCAGCATTTT
>TRBV12-3/TRBV12-4|TRBJ1-6|-|-
CASSRGQHSPLHF
TGTGCCAGCAGTCGAGGGCAGCATTCACCCCTCCACTTT
>TRBV15|TRBJ2-7|-|medium-sized
CATSRARTDQTYEQYF
TGTGCCACCAGCAGAGCTCGGACAGACCAAACCTACGAGCAGTACTTC
>TRBV4-2|TRBJ1-2|-|-
CASSQDGGHYGYTF
TGTGCCAGCAGCCAAGACGGGGGGCACTATGGCTACACCTTC
>TRBV6-6|TRBJ2-5|TRBD2|many
CASSYFGSGGSETQYF
TGTGCCAGCAGTTACTTCGGTAGCGGGGGCTCAGAGACCCAGTACTTC
>TRBV3-1|TRBJ1-1|-|many
CASSPQNTEAFF
TGTGCCAGCAGCCCGCAGAACACTGAAGCTTTCTTT
>TRBV27|TRBJ1-2|-|many
CASSLRGGIGYTF
TGTGCCAGCAGTTTAAGGGGAGGGATCGGCTACACCTTC
>TRBV6-1|TRBJ2-7|-|few
CASSGQNSYEQYF
TGTGCCAGCAGTGGACAAAACTCCTACGAGCAGTACTTC
>TRBV7-9|TRBJ1-3|-|few
CASSLAPIGGNTIYF
TGTGCCAGCAGCTTAGCGCCTATAGGTGGAAACACCATATATTTT
>TRBV20-1|TRBJ2-7|TRBD2|-
CSATGTTTHDEQYF
TGCAGTGCTACTGGGACTACCACTCACGACGAGCAGTACTTC
>TRBV9|TRBJ1-2|TRBD1|-
CASSVGTDPSYGYTF
TGTGCCAGCAGCGTCGGGACAGATCCTAGCTATGGCTACACCTTC
>TRBV9|TRBJ2-1|-|medium-sized
CASSLYGGNNEQFF
TGTGCCAGCAGCTTGTATGGGGGCAACAATGAGCAGTTCTTC
>TRBV12-3/TRBV12-4|TRBJ2-1|TRBD2|few
CASKYSGGDEQFF
TGTGCCAGCAAATACTCGGGAGGAGATGAGCAGTTCTTC
>TRBV18|TRBJ2-5|-|-
CASSQDVGQQETQYF
TGTGCCAGCTCACAGGATGTAGGACAACAAGAGACCCAGTACTTC
>TRBV28|TRBJ2-1|TRBD2|-
CASSHGKTSGKTEQFF
TGTGCCAGCAGCCACGGAAAGACTAGCGGGAAGACTGAGCAGTTCTTC
>TRBV5-4|TRBJ2-3|-|few
CASSLSGESDTQYF
TGTGCCAGCAGCTTGTCTGGGGAATCAGATACGCAGTATTTT
>TRBV7-8|TRBJ2-7|-|-
CASSLAHQGTYEQYF
TGTGCCAGCAGCTTAGCGCATCAAGGTACCTACGAGCAGTACTTC
>TRBV6-4|TRBJ2-2|-|many
CASSSLANGELFF
TGTGCCAGCAGTTCCCTAGCGAACGGGGAGCTGTTTTTT
>TRBV20-1|TRBJ2-7|-|once
CSASLDSPYEQYF
TGCAGTGCTAGTTTGGACAGCCCCTACGAGCAGTACTTC
>TRBV20-1|TRBJ2-3|TRBD2|-
CSAVLAGGMDTQYF
TGCAGTGCAGTACTAGCGGGAGGGATGGATACGCAGTATTTT
>TRBV28|TRBJ1-4|-|many
CASTPGWPTNEKLFF
TGTGCCAGCACCCCAGGGTGGCCAACTAATGAAAAACTGTTTTTT
>TRBV5-6|TRBJ2-3|TRBD2|many
CASSWTSGTDTQYF
TGTGCCAGCAGCTGGACTAGCGGCACAGATACGCAGTATTTT
>TRBV6-5|TRBJ2-1|-|few
CASSSTNSEQFF
TGTGCCAGCAGTTCGACAAACAGCGAGCAGTTCTTC
>TRBV5-1|TRBJ2-1|TRBD1|medium-sized
CASSPGTDYYNEQFF
TGCGCCAGCAGCCCCGGGACAGATTACTACAATGAGCAGTTCTTC
>TRBV9|TRBJ1-1|TRBD1|many
CASSAGQGNIIAEAFF
TGTGCCAGCAGCGCAGGACAGGGAAACATCATCGCTGAAGCTTTCTTT
>TRBV28|TRBJ1-2|-|-
CASSLYAESRDGYTF
TGTGCCAGCAGTTTATACGCCGAATCTAGGGACGGCTACACCTTC
>TRBV6-2/TRBV6-3|TRBJ2-7|-|-
CASREGRQNQYF
TGTGCCAGCAGGGAGGGTCGTCAAAACCAGTACTTC
>TRBV24-1|TRBJ2-1|TRBD2|-
CATSDLGQGLAGVGYNEQFF
TGTGCCACCAGTGATTTAGGCCAGGGACTAGCGGGAGTCGGTTACAATGAGCAGTTCTTC
>TRBV11-3|TRBJ2-5|-|once
CASCDRSAGIETQYF
TGTGCCAGCTGCGACCGTTCTGCAGGAATTGAGACCCAGTACTTC
>TRBV6-2/TRBV6-3|TRBJ1-1|-|few
CASTHGQSTEAFF
TGTGCCAGCACCCACGGACAGAGCACTGAAGCTTTCTTT
>TRBV28|TRBJ2-5|-|-
CASGFSGLQETQYF
TGTGCCAGCGGGTTTTCCGGGCTTCAAGAGACCCAGTACTTC
>TRBV5-6|TRBJ2-7|-|many
CASSHVQVQSYEQYF
TGTGCCAGCAGCCATGTACAAGTACAGTCCTACGAGCAGTACTTC
>TRBV19|TRBJ1-5|-|few
CASSIGEQPQHF
TGTGCCAGTAGTATTGGTGAGCAGCCCCAGCATTTT
>TRBV20-1|TRBJ2-7|-|-
CSARDLKEARGAEQYF
TGCAGTGCTAGAGATTTAAAGGAGGCGAGGGGGGCCGAGCAGTACTTC
>TRBV5-6|TRBJ1-2|-|many
CASSLGVGARSYGYTF
TGTGCCAGCAGCTTGGGAGTGGGGGCGCGGAGCTATGGCTACACCTTC
>TRBV4-2|TRBJ2-6|-|once
CASSRRVGAGANVLTF
TGTGCCAGCAGCCGCAGAGTGGGGGCTGGGGCCAACGTCCTGACTTTC
>TRBV13|TRBJ2-7|-|many
CASSNFGTSTYEQYF
TGTGCCAGCAGCAACTTCGGGACAAGTACCTACGAGCAGTACTTC
>TRBV12-3/TRBV12-4|TRBJ1-5|-|-
CASSYDSGGSTQHF
TGTGCCAGCAGTTATGACTCCGGTGGTTCGACCCAGCATTTT
>TRBV12-3/TRBV12-4|TRBJ2-1|-|few
CASSGGSSYNEQFF
TGTGCCAGCAGTGGAGGGAGCTCCTACAATGAGCAGTTCTTC
>TRBV5-1|TRBJ1-6|TRBD1|many
CASSLEGARYNSPLHF
TGCGCCAGCAGCTTGGAGGGGGCGCGTTATAATTCACCCCTCCACTTT
>TRBV11-3|TRBJ2-2|-|-
CASSLDHITGELFF
TGTGCCAGCAGCTTAGATCACATCACCGGGGAGCTGTTTTTT
>TRBV11-2|TRBJ2-5|-|-
CAFSSSRGAGDTQYF
TGTGCCTTCAGCTCCAGCCGGGGGGCAGGGGACACCCAGTACTTC
>TRBV5-1|TRBJ2-3|-|-
CASSLTPGGTDTQYF
TGCGCCAGCAGCTTGACACCGGGGGGCACAGATACGCAGTATTTT
>TRBV2|TRBJ2-5|TRBD2|many
CASSANRLAGETQYF
TGTGCCAGCAGTGCAAATAGACTAGCGGGGGAGACCCAGTACTTC
>TRBV7-2|TRBJ2-2|TRBD2|medium-sized
CASSPSGGVNTGELFF
TGTGCCAGCAGCCCTAGCGGGGGGGTGAACACCGGGGAGCTGTTTTTT
>TRBV5-1|TRBJ1-6|-|-
CASSLGVGYNSPLHF
TGCGCCAGCAGCTTGGGGGTAGGATATAATTCACCCCTCCACTTT